The 22 T cell receptor beta chains presented below share a single source sample, sequenced in a study of CD8 T cells in ankylosing spondylitis. These receptors' antigens are unknown. Via MiXCR, TCRdb re-called the 5' RACE reads, giving one row per CDR3 protein. The data show more than 600,000 distinct CDR3 sequences, with under 20% seen just once and 15% to 20% held by the top ten. Findings of the study overall: Characteristic, it appeared, of ankylosing spondylitis blood was a TCR beta motif of roughly eight highly homologous variants.

Input material: blood, either unsorted or a sorted T cell fraction (not recorded which). The receptors stem from a male donor with ankylosing spondylitis.

The table lists this clonotype with many counts. The chain employs TRBV12-3 or TRBV12-4 and TRBJ2-2; no clear D gene. V was cut by 5 bases and J by 6 bases, with 13 bases left in between. This CDR3 has 14 amino acids. The CDR3 region has the DNA TGTGCCAGCAGTCCCGCAGTTGTGGCCGGGGAGCTGTTTTTT. Its protein product is CASSPAVVAGELFF.

This chain links TRBV27 with TRBJ1-5; D not certain. The germline gives CDR1 MNHEY, CDR2 SMNVEV (reference sequence). The CDR3 contains 16 residues. V lost 2 bases to trimming and J lost 3 bases, with 14 bases between them. The CDR3 DNA follows: TGTGCCAGCAGTTTAGGAGGGATTAATTTCAATCAGCCCCAGCATTTT. Its translation is CASSLGGINFNQPQHF.

This clonotype was picked up one time. The V call is TRBV27, the J call TRBJ2-2, with a possible D match to TRBD1 (6 bases). Germline V CDR1 and CDR2: MNHEY, SMNVEV (reference sequence). The germline V and J ends were trimmed by 7 bases and 5 bases, with 11 bases remaining between them. The CDR3 sequence is 13 residues long. CDR3 sequence (DNA): TGTGCCAGCACCCGAGGGGGTACCGGGGAGCTGTTTTTT. The encoded protein is CASTRGGTGELFF.

V usage is TRBV25-1 and J usage is TRBJ2-2; 9 bases fit TRBD2. CDR3 length: 15 residues. The J segment lost 6 bases and the V segment lost 3 bases, leaving 5 bases of the junction unmatched. Germline CDR1 MGHDK, CDR2 SYGVNS. CDR3 nucleotides: TGTGCCAGCAGTGATGGTGCGGGGGGGGCCGGGGAGCTGTTTTTT. It is translated as CASSDGAGGAGELFF.

The chain couples TRBV5-1 to TRBJ1-4; D ambiguous. In germline, CDR1 is SGHRS, CDR2 YFSETQ. V was trimmed by 2 bases and J by 4 bases, leaving 12 bases between them. The CDR3 loop spans 15 amino acids. CDR3 nucleotide sequence: TGCGCCAGCAGCTTACAGCTCGGAAATAATGAAAAACTGTTTTTT. Its translation: CASSLQLGNNEKLFF.

J is TRBJ2-7 and V is TRBV12-3 or TRBV12-4, with D unresolved. The CDR3 loop spans 13 amino acids. V was cut by 6 bases and J by 1 base, with 10 bases left in between. The CDR3: CASRLHGSYEQYF. The DNA of the CDR3 is TGTGCCAGCAGGCTTCACGGTTCCTACGAGCAGTACTTC.

The chain uses TRBV11-3 and TRBJ2-3; possibly TRBD1 for D (5 bases). With 5 bases removed from V and 2 bases from J, the gap between germline ends came to 17 bases. Germline V gives CDR1 SGHNT, CDR2 YENEEA. The CDR3 length is 16 residues. CDR3 DNA sequence: TGTGCCAGCAGCCCCCGTCAGGGCGAACCCACAGATACGCAGTATTTT. It yields the protein CASSPRQGEPTDTQYF.

This clonotype was found many times. The V call is TRBV7-9, the J call TRBJ2-1, with a tentative D call TRBD2 (6 bases). Trimming cost V 5 bases and J 7 bases, with 24 bases left between them. The CDR3 covers 17 residues. The germline V gene has CDR1 SEHNR and CDR2 FQNEAQ (reference sequence). The CDR3 here is CASSPPPRLGVGNEQFF. In DNA form, the CDR3 reads TGTGCCAGCAGCCCCCCCCCGAGACTAGGGGTCGGGAATGAGCAGTTCTTC.

CDR3 sequence reads: CASSSPGLADEQFF. CDR3 sequence (DNA): TGTGCCAGCAGTTCCCCCGGACTAGCTGATGAGCAGTTCTTC. The chain recombines TRBV12-3 or TRBV12-4 with TRBJ2-1; 8 bases are shared with TRBD2. The V and J ends lost 4 bases and 8 bases, in that order; junction bases with no gene match: 7. The CDR3 is 14 amino acids.

This clonotype was seen only a few times. The genes are TRBV29-1 and TRBJ2-1, with TRBD1 matching over 9 bases. V was pared by 5 bases and J by 9 bases, with 5 bases of the junction left unmatched. The CDR3 loop spans 12 amino acids. Germline CDR1 and CDR2: SQVTM and ANQGSEA. The CDR3 spells CSVKTGGFEQFF. Written as DNA, the CDR3 is TGCAGCGTTAAGACAGGGGGTTTTGAGCAGTTCTTC.

This clonotype has more than one count but fewer than ten. This chain links TRBV5-1 with TRBJ2-2, with a possible D match to TRBD1 (6 bases). This CDR3 has 19 amino acids. Germline-derived CDR1 and CDR2 are SGHRS and YFSETQ. The V end lost 9 bases, the J end lost 4 bases, and 31 bases lay between the germline ends. CDR3 region: CATPPYREPIYTFTGELFF. CDR3 nucleotide sequence: TGCGCCACCCCCCCCTACAGGGAGCCCATCTACACGTTCACCGGGGAGCTGTTTTTT.

The rearrangement links TRBV29-1 to TRBJ2-5; the match to TRBD2 covers 11 bases. The V gene end was trimmed by 6 bases and the J gene end by 2 bases; junction bases not matched to a gene: 8. This CDR3 has 15 residues. Germline V CDR1 and CDR2: SQVTM, ANQGSEA. CDR3 residues: CSVVRGLAAQETQYF. In DNA, the CDR3 is TGCAGCGTAGTTCGGGGACTAGCGGCACAAGAGACCCAGTACTTC.

This clonotype occurred a few times. The V call is TRBV19, the J call TRBJ2-7, with D perhaps TRBD2 (6 bases). Germline loops: CDR1 LNHDA, CDR2 SQIVND (reference sequence). Trimming left V 5 bases short and J 5 bases short, with 7 bases between. The CDR3 has 11 residues. CDR3 loop: CASSGGNEQYF. CDR3 bases: TGTGCCAGTAGTGGGGGGAACGAGCAGTACTTC.

The rearrangement joins TRBV25-1 to TRBJ2-5; D is perhaps TRBD2 (5 bases). The V and J ends lost 5 bases and 9 bases respectively, with 28 bases between them. Per germline, CDR1 MGHDK and CDR2 SYGVNS. The CDR3 is made up of 17 amino acids. The CDR3 protein is CASSNGLAPAWGVAQYF. The CDR3 DNA reads as TGTGCCAGCAGTAACGGACTCGCGCCGGCGTGGGGTGTAGCCCAGTACTTC.

This clonotype was counted a few times. The chain combines TRBV24-1 with TRBJ2-7; perhaps TRBD2 as D (6 bases). V lost 10 bases to trimming and J lost 7 bases, with 19 bases between them. The CDR3 sequence is 13 residues long. From germline, CDR1 is KGHDR and CDR2 SFDVKD. This CDR3 is CATSTTVRGEQYF. The CDR3, as DNA: TGTGCCACATCGACGACAGTCCGGGGGGAGCAGTACTTC.

In its sample, this clonotype was seen a few times. The V and J genes are TRBV20-1 and TRBJ2-3, with D perhaps TRBD1 (6 bases). The germline V gene has CDR1 DFQATT and CDR2 SNEGSKA (reference sequence). V lost 0 bases and J lost 4, with 20 bases in between. The CDR3 is 17 residues long. The CDR3 here is CSARDRLRGKGSDTQYF. CDR3 nucleotides: TGCAGTGCTAGAGATCGGTTGAGGGGGAAAGGATCAGATACGCAGTATTTT.

V gene TRBV7-2 combines with J gene TRBJ2-7, with TRBD2 matching 8 bases. There are 12 residues in the CDR3. CDR1 SGHTA and CDR2 FQGNSA come from the germline V gene. V dropped 3 bases and J dropped 8; count of bases not matched to a gene: 3. The CDR3 loop reads CASSFSGEKQYF. The CDR3 bases are TGTGCCAGCAGCTTTAGCGGGGAGAAGCAGTACTTC. Drawing the rest from reference TRBV7-2 and TRBJ2-7, the complete variable domain is GAGVSQSPSNKVTEKGKDVELRCDPISGHTALYWYRQSLGQGLEFLIYFQGNSAPDKSGLPSDRFSAERTGGSVSTLTIQRTQQEDSAVYLCASSFSGEKQYFGPGTRLTVT.

This rearrangement joins TRBV28 to TRBJ2-7, with D possibly TRBD2 on 6 matching bases. The CDR3 has 14 residues. From germline, CDR1 is MDHEN and CDR2 SYDVKM. V was pared by 3 bases and J by 4 bases, with 13 bases between. Written as DNA, the CDR3 is TGTGCCAGCAGTTTTTACGGGGGAGATTACGAGCAGTACTTC. Translated, it gives CASSFYGGDYEQYF.

This clonotype occurred once. The rearrangement links TRBV10-3 to TRBJ2-5, with a tentative D call TRBD2 (5 bases). Trimming shortened V by 2 bases and J by 1 base, and 8 bases separated the two germline ends. This CDR3 is 14 amino acids long. Germline CDR1 is ENHRY and CDR2 is SYGVKD. The CDR3 protein is CAISEIGLQETQYF. CDR3 coding DNA: TGTGCCATCAGTGAGATTGGACTCCAAGAGACCCAGTACTTC.

This chain joins TRBV29-1 and TRBJ2-2; no firm D call. V lost 4 bases and J lost 1, with 4 bases in between. CDR1 is SQVTM, CDR2 ANQGSEA, per germline. This CDR3 comprises 12 residues. The CDR3 coding sequence is TGCAGCGTTGTGGAGAACACCGGGGAGCTGTTTTTT. Translated: CSVVENTGELFF.

This clonotype was picked up a small number of times. The genes are TRBV12-3 or TRBV12-4 and TRBJ1-2; D is undetermined. There are 13 residues in the CDR3. V lost 4 bases to trimming and J lost 3 bases, with 9 bases between them. The CDR3 coding sequence is TGTGCCAGCAGTTCGGGCACGTACTATGGCTACACCTTC. This encodes CASSSGTYYGYTF.

This chain uses TRBV5-1 with TRBJ2-3, with TRBD2 as a possible D gene (6 bases). V was cut by 5 bases and J by 0 bases, with 16 bases left in between. The CDR3 spans 16 residues. Germline CDR1 is SGHRS and CDR2 is YFSETQ. The CDR3 region has the DNA TGCGCCAGCAGGCTTACTAGCCTCTCTAGCACAGATACGCAGTATTTT. Translated: CASRLTSLSSTDTQYF.